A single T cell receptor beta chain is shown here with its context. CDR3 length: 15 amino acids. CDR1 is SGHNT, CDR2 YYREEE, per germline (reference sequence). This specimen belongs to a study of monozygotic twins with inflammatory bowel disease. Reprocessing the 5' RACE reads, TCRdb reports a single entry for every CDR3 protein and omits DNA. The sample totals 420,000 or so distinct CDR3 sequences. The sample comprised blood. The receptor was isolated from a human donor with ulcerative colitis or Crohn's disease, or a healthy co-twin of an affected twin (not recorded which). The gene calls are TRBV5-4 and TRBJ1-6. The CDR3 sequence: CASSFERSYNSPLHF. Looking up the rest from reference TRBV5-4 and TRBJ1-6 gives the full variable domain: ETGVTQSPTHLIKTRGQQVTLRCSSQSGHNTVSWYQQALGQGPQFIFQYYREEENGRGNFPPRFSGLQFPNYSSELNVNALELDDSALYLCASSFERSYNSPLHFGNGTRLTVT.